The rows below give T cell receptor beta chains drawn from one sample of a study of PD-L1 blockade in urothelial cancer. Profiling relied on immunoSEQ multiplex PCR, and the TCRdb table lists in-frame clones only, not all of them. The data show nearly 45,000 clones, with 82% seen just once and 13% held by the top ten. The sample consisted of PBMCs, taken around atezolizumab (anti-PD-L1) treatment. The receptors shown here come from a man in his sixties with urothelial cancer. The CDR3 runs from the conserved cysteine through the conserved F or W. The D gene is left open where the match is weak. For some rows the clone size is stated as once, few or many, or as a class when expanded; others skip it.

length	V	size	D	J	DNA	CDR3
14	TRBV5-4	NA	TRBD2	TRBJ2-2	TGTGCCAGCAGCTTGCGGGAGGGAACCGGGGAGCTGTTTTTT	CASSLREGTGELFF
18	TRBV7-6	few	TRBD2	TRBJ2-3	TGTGCCAGCAGCCTCAACCAACTAGCGGGGGGGAGCACAGATACGCAGTATTTT	CASSLNQLAGGSTDTQYF
18	TRBV18	NA	TRBD2	TRBJ2-2	TGTGCCAGCTCACCGCGCCTGGGACTAGCTTTGGACACCGGGGAGCTGTTTTTT	CASSPRLGLALDTGELFF
15	TRBV7-6	NA	NA	TRBJ2-7	TGTGCCAGCAGCAAGCTCGCAGGGATCGGGTACGAGCAGTACTTC	CASSKLAGIGYEQYF
16	TRBV2	NA	NA	TRBJ2-3	TGTGCCAGCACCGAGACGGGCGGGGGCAGCACAGATACGCAGTATTTT	CASTETGGGSTDTQYF
15	TRBV5-6	NA	NA	TRBJ2-2	TGTGCCAGCAGCTTGGCGGGGTTTCACACCGGGGAGCTGTTTTTT	CASSLAGFHTGELFF
18	TRBV30	NA	TRBD2	TRBJ2-2	TGTGCCTGGAGTTCCCTACTAGCGGGAATGTCGAACACCGGGGAGCTGTTTTTT	CAWSSLLAGMSNTGELFF
17	TRBV4-1	NA	NA	TRBJ2-1	TGCGCCAGCAGCCAACTCGCGGGTGGGCCTGGCTACAATGAGCAGTTCTTC	CASSQLAGGPGYNEQFF
13	TRBV7-8	NA	NA	TRBJ2-7	TGTGCCAGCAGCTTAGCGGCCTCCTACGAGCAGTACTTC	CASSLAASYEQYF
16	TRBV19	NA	TRBD1	TRBJ2-7	TGTGCCAGTAGTATAGATTTGACAGGGGCTCCCTACGAGCAGTACTTC	CASSIDLTGAPYEQYF
14	TRBV19	NA	TRBD1	TRBJ2-2	TGTGCCAGTGGGGGACAGGCCCAAACCGGGGAGCTGTTTTTT	CASGGQAQTGELFF
16	TRBV4-2	once	TRBD1	TRBJ2-5	TGTGCCAGCAGCCAAGGACAGGGGGCGTCGGAAGAGACCCAGTACTTC	CASSQGQGASEETQYF
13	TRBV11-2	NA	NA	TRBJ2-2	TGTGCCAGCAGCCTCACGGACACCGGGGAGCTGTTTTTT	CASSLTDTGELFF
13	TRBV6-5	NA	TRBD1	TRBJ1-1	TGTGCCAGCAGTCGGGACAGGGGTACTGAAGCTTTCTTT	CASSRDRGTEAFF
14	TRBV11-2	NA	NA	TRBJ1-2	TGTGCCAGCAGCCTGCGGGATGGGGACTATGGCTACACCTTC	CASSLRDGDYGYTF
15	TRBV15	NA	NA	TRBJ1-1	TGTGCCACCAGCAGTAGGGCGGGGCTGAACACTGAAGCTTTCTTT	CATSSRAGLNTEAFF
15	TRBV5-1	NA	NA	TRBJ1-3	TGCGCCAGCAGGTTTGATCGGGGGGCTGGAAACACCATATATTTT	CASRFDRGAGNTIYF
14	TRBV5-6	NA	NA	TRBJ1-2	TGTGCCAGCAGCTTGGGACAGGTTGATTTGGGATACACCTTC	CASSLGQVDLGYTF
12	TRBV6-5	NA	NA	TRBJ2-7	TGTGCCAGCAGCACGTCGGGCTACGAGCAGTACTTC	CASSTSGYEQYF
14	TRBV13	once	NA	TRBJ1-4	TGTGCCAGCAGCCCCCGGAGGGGAGACGAAAAACTGTTTTTT	CASSPRRGDEKLFF
15	TRBV28	NA	NA	TRBJ1-4	TGTGCCAGCAGAAACTTCGGGTCACCTAATGAAAAACTGTTTTTT	CASRNFGSPNEKLFF
13	TRBV18	NA	NA	TRBJ2-7	TGTGCCAGCTCACCCGGGAACGGCCACGAGCAGTACTTC	CASSPGNGHEQYF
11	TRBV20-1	NA	NA	TRBJ2-7	TGCAGTGCTAGAGTCAGTGACGAGCAGTACTTC	CSARVSDEQYF
16	TRBV7-6	few	TRBD2	TRBJ2-1	TGTGCCAGCAGCGTTGCCGGGACTAGCTATTACAATGAGCAGTTCTTC	CASSVAGTSYYNEQFF
15	TRBV5-4	few	NA	TRBJ1-1	TGTGCCAGCAGCGAAAAGCGACAGATGAACACTGAAGCTTTCTTT	CASSEKRQMNTEAFF
14	TRBV19	NA	NA	TRBJ1-4	TGTGCCAGTAGTATTTTGAGGGTACGGGAAAAACTGTTTTTT	CASSILRVREKLFF
15	TRBV7-2	once	TRBD1	TRBJ2-7	TGTGCCAGCAGCTCAATGGGACAGCCATCCTACGAGCAGTACTTC	CASSSMGQPSYEQYF